This record covers a single TCR beta chain. This specimen comes from a study of blood T cell repertoires in COVID-19. Study background: PBMCs, B-cell-depleted T cells, or T cells were the source of the cDNA or gDNA that made up the material.

This CDR3 contains 13 residues. V trimming: 5 bases; J trimming: 8 bases; junction bases outside the gene matches: 9. CDR1 is SGHNT, CDR2 YYREEE, per germline (reference sequence). Profiling relied on immunoSEQ multiplex PCR, and the TCRdb table lists in-frame clones only, not all of them. The data contain 60,000 or so clones, just under 85% of them singletons. The receptor comes from a man in his sixties with acute or convalescent COVID-19. This rearrangement joins TRBV5-4 to TRBJ1-2; 7 nucleotides line up with TRBD1. Sequencing was done on a sample of peripheral blood. This CDR3 is CASSNQGGDGYTF. The CDR3 DNA follows: TGTGCCAGCAGTAATCAAGGGGGCGACGGCTACACCTTC.